The 6 T cell receptor beta chains below all came from one sample that was sequenced in a study of cytomegalovirus exposure and HLA in healthy donors. In the PCR, 60 Vbeta and 13 Jbeta primers were used. The data were produced by immunoSEQ multiplex PCR, yet TCRdb's version contains in-frame clones alone and is incomplete. The repertoire holds 150,000 or so clones, with 82% as singletons. Sample: PBMCs. These receptors were obtained from a male donor in good health and CMV-seropositive.

The chain combines TRBV19 with TRBJ1-1; 7 nucleotides line up with TRBD1. Unmatched junction bases numbered 8, after V lost 7 bases and J lost 6 bases. Germline CDR1 reads LNHDA; CDR2 reads SQIVND (reference sequence). The CDR3 runs to 13 residues. CDR3 in amino acids: CASTTTGRAEAFF. In DNA form, the CDR3 reads TGTGCCAGTACAACGACAGGGAGAGCTGAAGCTTTCTTT.

This chain uses TRBV2 with TRBJ2-1; weak D call: TRBD2 (5 bases). Germline V lookup: CDR1 SNHLY, CDR2 FYNNEI. The CDR3 consists of 13 residues. Trimming took 6 bases from V and 8 from J, leaving 14 bases between them. DNA for the CDR3: TGTGCCAGCAGGACCGGGATTATATATGAGCAGTTCTTC. Protein sequence: CASRTGIIYEQFF.

The V and J genes are TRBV5-6 and TRBJ2-2; 9 bases align to TRBD1. The junction had 9 bases not matched to a gene; V was cut back by 9 bases and J by 3 bases. This CDR3 contains 15 residues. Germline CDR1 and CDR2: SGHDT and YYEEEE. The CDR3 DNA reads as TGTGCCACCAGAAGGGACAGGGTTGACACCGGGGAGCTGTTTTTT. It is translated as CATRRDRVDTGELFF.

This clone is a singleton in its sample. The chain employs TRBV9 and TRBJ2-7, with 8 bases matching TRBD2. This CDR3 contains 14 residues. Per the germline V gene, CDR1 is SGDLS and CDR2 is YYNGEE. The V and J ends lost 7 bases and 3 bases, in that order; junction bases with no gene match: 9. Here the CDR3 DNA reads TGTGCCAGCCCTGTCGGGGGGGCGATCTACGAGCAGTACTTC. It yields the protein CASPVGGAIYEQYF.

The rearrangement uses TRBV13 and TRBJ2-1; D gene uncertain. CDR1 PRHDT and CDR2 FYEKMQ come from the germline V gene (reference sequence). Trimming cost V 4 bases and J 6 bases, with 10 bases left between them. This CDR3 is 13 amino acids long. The CDR3 DNA follows: TGTGCCAGCAGCTCTCCCTCACTCAATGAGCAGTTCTTC. Amino acid sequence: CASSSPSLNEQFF.

The genes are TRBV5-5 and TRBJ1-2, with no clear D. CDR1 is SGHKS, CDR2 YYEKEE, per germline (reference sequence). Trimming took 2 bases from V and 0 from J, leaving 11 bases between them. This CDR3 has 15 residues. The CDR3 sequence is CASSFEAVSNYGYTF. CDR3 DNA sequence: TGTGCCAGCAGCTTTGAGGCAGTTTCTAACTATGGCTACACCTTC.